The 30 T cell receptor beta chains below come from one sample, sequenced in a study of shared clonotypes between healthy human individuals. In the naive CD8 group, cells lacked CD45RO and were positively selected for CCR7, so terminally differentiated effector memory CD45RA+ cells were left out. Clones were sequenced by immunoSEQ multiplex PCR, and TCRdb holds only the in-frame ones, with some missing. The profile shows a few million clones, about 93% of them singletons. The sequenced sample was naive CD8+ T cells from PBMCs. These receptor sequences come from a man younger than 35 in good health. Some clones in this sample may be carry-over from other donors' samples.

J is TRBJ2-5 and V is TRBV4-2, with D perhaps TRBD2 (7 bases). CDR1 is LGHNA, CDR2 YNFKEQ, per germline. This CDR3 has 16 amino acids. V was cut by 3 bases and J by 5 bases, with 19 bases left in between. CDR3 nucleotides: TGTGCCAGCAGCCACCCGGGGGGCGGGATCCCCGAGACCCAGTACTTC. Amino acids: CASSHPGGGIPETQYF.

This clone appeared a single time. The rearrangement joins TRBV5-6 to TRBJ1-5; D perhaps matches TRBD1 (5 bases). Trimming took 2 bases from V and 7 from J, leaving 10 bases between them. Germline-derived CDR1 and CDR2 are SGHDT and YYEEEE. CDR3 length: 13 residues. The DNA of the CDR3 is TGTGCCAGCAGCTTATGGGGGGGACAGCCCCAGCATTTT. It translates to CASSLWGGQPQHF.

The CDR3, as DNA: TGTGCCAGCAGCTCAACTAGCGGGAGGGGCAATGAGCAGTTCTTC. Encoded protein: CASSSTSGRGNEQFF. The chain is built from TRBV5-4 and TRBJ2-1; 13 nucleotides agree with TRBD2. The CDR3 consists of 15 residues. From germline, CDR1 is SGHNT and CDR2 YYREEE (reference sequence). V gave up 3 bases and J gave up 6 bases; unmatched junction bases: 3. The full variable domain, its missing parts supplied by reference TRBV5-4 and TRBJ2-1, is ETGVTQSPTHLIKTRGQQVTLRCSSQSGHNTVSWYQQALGQGPQFIFQYYREEENGRGNFPPRFSGLQFPNYSSELNVNALELDDSALYLCASSSTSGRGNEQFFGPGTRLTVL.

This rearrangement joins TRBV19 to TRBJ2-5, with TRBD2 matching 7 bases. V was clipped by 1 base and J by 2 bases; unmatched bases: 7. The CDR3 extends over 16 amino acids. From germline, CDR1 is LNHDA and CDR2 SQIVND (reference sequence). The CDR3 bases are TGTGCCAGTAGTATAGGCCTAGCGGAACGTCAAGAGACCCAGTACTTC. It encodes CASSIGLAERQETQYF.

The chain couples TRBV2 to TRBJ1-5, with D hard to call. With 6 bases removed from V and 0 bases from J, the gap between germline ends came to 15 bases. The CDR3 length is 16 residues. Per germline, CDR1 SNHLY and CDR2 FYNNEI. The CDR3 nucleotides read TGTGCCAGCAGGGAGGACGGTGCAAATAGCAATCAGCCCCAGCATTTT. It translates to CASREDGANSNQPQHF.

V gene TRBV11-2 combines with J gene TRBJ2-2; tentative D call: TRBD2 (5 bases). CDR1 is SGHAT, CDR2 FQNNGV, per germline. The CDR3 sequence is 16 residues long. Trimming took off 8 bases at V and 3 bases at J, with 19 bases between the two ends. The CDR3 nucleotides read TGTGCCAGCGAAAACCCCGACCTTAGCGACACCGGGGAGCTGTTTTTT. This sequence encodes CASENPDLSDTGELFF.

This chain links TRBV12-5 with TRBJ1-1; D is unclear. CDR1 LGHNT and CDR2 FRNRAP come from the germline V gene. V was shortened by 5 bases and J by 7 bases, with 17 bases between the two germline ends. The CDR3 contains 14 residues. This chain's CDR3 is CASGASLFGGEAFF. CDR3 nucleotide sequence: TGTGCTAGTGGTGCCTCGTTGTTCGGTGGTGAAGCTTTCTTT.

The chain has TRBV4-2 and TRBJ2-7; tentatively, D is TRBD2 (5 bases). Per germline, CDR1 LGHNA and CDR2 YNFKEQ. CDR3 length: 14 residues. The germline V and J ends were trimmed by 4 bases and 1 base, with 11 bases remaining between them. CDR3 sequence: CASSPGRGSYEQYF. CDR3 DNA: TGTGCCAGCAGCCCCGGCCGGGGTTCCTACGAGCAGTACTTC.

CDR3 sequence (DNA): TGTGCCAGCAGAGACAGGGAATCATATGGCTACACCTTC. Translated: CASRDRESYGYTF. The chain recombines TRBV6-6 with TRBJ1-2, with 7 bases fitting TRBD1. The length of the CDR3 is 13 residues. After removal of 6 bases from V and 5 bases from J, the junction contained 6 bases not matched to a gene. Germline CDR1 MNHNY, CDR2 SVGAGI (reference sequence).

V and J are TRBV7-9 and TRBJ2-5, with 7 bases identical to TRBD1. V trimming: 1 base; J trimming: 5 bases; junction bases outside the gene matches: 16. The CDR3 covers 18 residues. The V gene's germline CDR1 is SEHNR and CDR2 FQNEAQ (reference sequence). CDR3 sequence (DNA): TGTGCCAGCAGCTTAGTAGCCCGGCCAGGGGGAGTGGGGGAGACCCAGTACTTC. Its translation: CASSLVARPGGVGETQYF. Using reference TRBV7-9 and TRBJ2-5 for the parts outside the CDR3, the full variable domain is DTGVSQNPRHKITKRGQNVTFRCDPISEHNRLYWYRQTLGQGPEFLTYFQNEAQLEKSRLLSDRFSAERPKGSFSTLEIQRTEQGDSAMYLCASSLVARPGGVGETQYFGPGTRLLVL.

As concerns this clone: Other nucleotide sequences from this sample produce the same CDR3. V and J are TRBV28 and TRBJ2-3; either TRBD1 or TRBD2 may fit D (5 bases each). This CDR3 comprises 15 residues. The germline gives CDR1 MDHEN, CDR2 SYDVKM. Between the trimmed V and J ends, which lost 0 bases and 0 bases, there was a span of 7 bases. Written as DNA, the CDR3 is TGTGCCAGCAGTTTATGGGGGGAGAGCACAGATACGCAGTATTTT. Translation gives CASSLWGESTDTQYF.

The CDR3 DNA is TGTGCCATCAGTGAGCCTAAGATAGCGGGAGGGGTTTACAATGAGCAGTTCTTC. Translation: CAISEPKIAGGVYNEQFF. The rearrangement joins TRBV10-3 to TRBJ2-1; 11 bases match TRBD2. V was pared by 2 bases and J by 4 bases, with 10 bases of the junction left unmatched. The CDR3 sequence is 18 residues long. CDR1 is ENHRY, CDR2 SYGVKD, per germline.

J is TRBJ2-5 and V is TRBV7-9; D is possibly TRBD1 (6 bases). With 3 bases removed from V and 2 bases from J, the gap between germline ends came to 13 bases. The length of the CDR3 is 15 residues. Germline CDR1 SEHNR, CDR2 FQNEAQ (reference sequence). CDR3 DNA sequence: TGTGCCAGCAGCTTGACACAGGGTACGCAAGAGACCCAGTACTTC. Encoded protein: CASSLTQGTQETQYF.

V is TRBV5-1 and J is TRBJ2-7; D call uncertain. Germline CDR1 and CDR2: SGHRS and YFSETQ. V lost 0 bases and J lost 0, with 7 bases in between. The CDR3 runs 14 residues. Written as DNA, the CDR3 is TGCGCCAGCAGCTTGGGCTGGAGCTCCTACGAGCAGTACTTC. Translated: CASSLGWSSYEQYF. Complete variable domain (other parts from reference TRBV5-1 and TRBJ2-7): KAGVTQTPRYLIKTRGQQVTLSCSPISGHRSVSWYQQTPGQGLQFLFEYFSETQRNKGNFPGRFSGRQFSNSRSEMNVSTLELGDSALYLCASSLGWSSYEQYFGPGTRLTVT.

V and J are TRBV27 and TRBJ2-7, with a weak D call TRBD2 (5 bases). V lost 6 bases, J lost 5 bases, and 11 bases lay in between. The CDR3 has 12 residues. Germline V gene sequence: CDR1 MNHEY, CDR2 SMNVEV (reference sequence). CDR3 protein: CASSPREHEQYF. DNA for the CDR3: TGTGCCAGCAGCCCCCGGGAACACGAGCAGTACTTC.

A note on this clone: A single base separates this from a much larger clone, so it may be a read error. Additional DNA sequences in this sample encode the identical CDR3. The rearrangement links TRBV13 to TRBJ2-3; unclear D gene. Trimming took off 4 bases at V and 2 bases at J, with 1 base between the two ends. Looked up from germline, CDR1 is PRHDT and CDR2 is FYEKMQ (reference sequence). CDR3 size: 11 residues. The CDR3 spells CASSSTDTQYF. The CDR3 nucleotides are TGTGCCAGCAGCTCCACAGATACGCAGTATTTT.

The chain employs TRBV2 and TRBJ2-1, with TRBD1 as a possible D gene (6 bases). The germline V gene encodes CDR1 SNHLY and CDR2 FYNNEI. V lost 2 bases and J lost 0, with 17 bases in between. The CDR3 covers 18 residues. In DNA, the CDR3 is TGTGCCAGCAGTGAAAGCAGCCTACAGGGAAGCTCCTACAATGAGCAGTTCTTC. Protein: CASSESSLQGSSYNEQFF. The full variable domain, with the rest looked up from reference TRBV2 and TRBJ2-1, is EPEVTQTPSHQVTQMGQEVILRCVPISNHLYFYWYRQILGQKVEFLVSFYNNEISEKSEIFDDQFSVERPDGSNFTLKIRSTKLEDSAMYFCASSESSLQGSSYNEQFFGPGTRLTVL.

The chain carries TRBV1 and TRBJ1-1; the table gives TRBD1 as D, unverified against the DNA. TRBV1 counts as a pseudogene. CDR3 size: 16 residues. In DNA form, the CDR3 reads TGCACCAGCAGCCCGGGACAGGGTGGCCTGAACACTGAAGCTTTCTTT. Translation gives CTSSPGQGGLNTEAFF.

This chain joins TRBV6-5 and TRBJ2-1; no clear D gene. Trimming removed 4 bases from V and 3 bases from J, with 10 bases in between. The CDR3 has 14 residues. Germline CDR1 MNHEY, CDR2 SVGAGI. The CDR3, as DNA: TGTGCCAGCAGTTTAAATCCCTTCTACAATGAGCAGTTCTTC. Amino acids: CASSLNPFYNEQFF.

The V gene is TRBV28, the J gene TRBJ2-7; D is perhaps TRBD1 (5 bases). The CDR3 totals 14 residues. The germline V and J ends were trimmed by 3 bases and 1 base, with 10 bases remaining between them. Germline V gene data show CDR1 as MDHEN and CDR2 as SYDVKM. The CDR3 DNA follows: TGTGCCAGCAGTTTTATTGGGGCTTCCTACGAGCAGTACTTC. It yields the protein CASSFIGASYEQYF.

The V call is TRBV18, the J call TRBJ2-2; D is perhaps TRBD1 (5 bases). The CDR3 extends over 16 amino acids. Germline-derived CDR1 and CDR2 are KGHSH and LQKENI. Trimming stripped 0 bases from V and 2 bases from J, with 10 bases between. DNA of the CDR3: TGTGCCAGCTCACCACCCAGGGTAGCTAACACCGGGGAGCTGTTTTTT. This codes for CASSPPRVANTGELFF.

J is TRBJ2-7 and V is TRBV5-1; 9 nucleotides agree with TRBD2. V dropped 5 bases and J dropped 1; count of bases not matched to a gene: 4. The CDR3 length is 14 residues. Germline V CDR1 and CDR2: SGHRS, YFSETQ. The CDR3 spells CASRVAGGSYEQYF. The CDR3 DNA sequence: TGCGCCAGCAGGGTGGCGGGAGGGTCCTACGAGCAGTACTTC.

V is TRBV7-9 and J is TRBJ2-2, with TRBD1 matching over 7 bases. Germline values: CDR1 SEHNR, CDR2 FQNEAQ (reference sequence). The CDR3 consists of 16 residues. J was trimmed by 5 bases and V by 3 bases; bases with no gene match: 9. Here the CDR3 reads CASSFHPRGLTGELFF. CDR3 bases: TGTGCCAGCAGCTTTCATCCCAGGGGGTTGACCGGGGAGCTGTTTTTT.

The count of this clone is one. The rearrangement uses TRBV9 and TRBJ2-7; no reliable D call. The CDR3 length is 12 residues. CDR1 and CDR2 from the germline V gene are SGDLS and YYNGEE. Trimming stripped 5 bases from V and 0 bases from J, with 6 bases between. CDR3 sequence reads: CASSANSYEQYF. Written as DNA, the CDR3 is TGTGCCAGCAGTGCCAACTCCTACGAGCAGTACTTC.

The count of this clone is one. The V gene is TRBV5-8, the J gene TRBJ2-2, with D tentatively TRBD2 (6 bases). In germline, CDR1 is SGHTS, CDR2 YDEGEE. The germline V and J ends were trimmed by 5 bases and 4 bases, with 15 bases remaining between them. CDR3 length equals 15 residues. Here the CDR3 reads CASRARDLFTGELFF. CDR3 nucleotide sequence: TGTGCCAGCAGGGCGAGGGACTTGTTCACCGGGGAGCTGTTTTTT.

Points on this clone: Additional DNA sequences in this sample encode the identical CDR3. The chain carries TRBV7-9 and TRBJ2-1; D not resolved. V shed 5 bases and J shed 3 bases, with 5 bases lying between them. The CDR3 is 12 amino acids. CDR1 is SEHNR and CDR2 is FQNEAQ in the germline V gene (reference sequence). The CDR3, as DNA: TGTGCCAGCAGCCCTGGCTACAATGAGCAGTTCTTC. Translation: CASSPGYNEQFF.

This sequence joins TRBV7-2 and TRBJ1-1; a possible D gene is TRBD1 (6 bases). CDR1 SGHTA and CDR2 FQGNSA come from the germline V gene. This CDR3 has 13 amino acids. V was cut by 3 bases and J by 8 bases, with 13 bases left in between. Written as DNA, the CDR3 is TGTGCCAGCAGCTTCGGGGGGCGCGCAGAAGCTTTCTTT. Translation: CASSFGGRAEAFF. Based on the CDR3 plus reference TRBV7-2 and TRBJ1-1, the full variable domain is GAGVSQSPSNKVTEKGKDVELRCDPISGHTALYWYRQSLGQGLEFLIYFQGNSAPDKSGLPSDRFSAERTGGSVSTLTIQRTQQEDSAVYLCASSFGGRAEAFFGQGTRLTVV.

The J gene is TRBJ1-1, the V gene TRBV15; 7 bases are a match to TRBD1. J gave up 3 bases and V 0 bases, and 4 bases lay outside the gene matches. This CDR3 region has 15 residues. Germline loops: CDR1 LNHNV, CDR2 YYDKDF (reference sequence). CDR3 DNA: TGTGCCACCAGCAGAGATTGGACAGGACACACTGAAGCTTTCTTT. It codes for CATSRDWTGHTEAFF.

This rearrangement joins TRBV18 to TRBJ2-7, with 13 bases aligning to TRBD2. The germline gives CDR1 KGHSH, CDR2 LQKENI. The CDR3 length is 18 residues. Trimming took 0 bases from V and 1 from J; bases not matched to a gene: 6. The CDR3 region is CASSPPGLAGVFSYEQYF. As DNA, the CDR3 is TGTGCCAGCTCACCACCCGGACTAGCGGGAGTATTTTCCTACGAGCAGTACTTC.

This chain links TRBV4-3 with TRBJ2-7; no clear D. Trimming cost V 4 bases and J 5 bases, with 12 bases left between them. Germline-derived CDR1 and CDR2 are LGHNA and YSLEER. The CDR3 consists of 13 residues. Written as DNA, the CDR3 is TGCGCCAGCAGCCGCCAATCTAACGACGAGCAGTACTTC. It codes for CASSRQSNDEQYF.